The 9 T cell receptor beta chains given below trace back to one sample, sequenced in a study of type 1 regulatory T cells. Via MiXCR, TCRdb re-called the reads, giving one row per CDR3 protein. This repertoire shows 88,000 or so distinct CDR3 sequences, around 30% found once; its top ten account for 2% to 2.5%. The sequenced material came from CD4+ T cells, either the whole sample or a sorted fraction (not recorded which). These receptors were collected from a human donor in good health.

CDR3 sequence reads: CASRVRRTGKDQPQHF. In nucleotides, the CDR3 is TGTGCCAGTAGAGTCCGACGGACAGGGAAGGATCAGCCCCAGCATTTT. The rearrangement joins TRBV19 to TRBJ1-5; the match to TRBD1 covers 8 bases. This CDR3 spans 16 amino acids. V lost 6 bases, J lost 5 bases, and 12 bases stayed unmatched. Per germline, CDR1 LNHDA and CDR2 SQIVND (reference sequence).

This clonotype was recorded once. Here the CDR3 DNA reads TGTGCCAGCGGGGGGGGGTCTAGCGGTAGACAAGAGACCCAGTACTTC. Amino acid sequence: CASGGGSSGRQETQYF. The gene calls are TRBV13 and TRBJ2-5; TRBD2 matches 7 bases. Losses at the gene ends were 8 bases for V and 2 bases for J; bases not matched to a gene: 14. Per the germline V gene, CDR1 is PRHDT and CDR2 is FYEKMQ (reference sequence). The CDR3 contains 16 residues.

The chain has TRBV3-1 and TRBJ2-7; perhaps TRBD2 as D (5 bases). Trimming stripped 1 base from V and 3 bases from J, with 7 bases between. From germline, CDR1 is LGHDT and CDR2 YNNKEL (reference sequence). The CDR3 has 13 amino acids. The CDR3 protein is CASSQAGNYEQYF. CDR3 DNA: TGTGCCAGCAGCCAAGCGGGGAACTACGAGCAGTACTTC.

The chain combines TRBV20-1 with TRBJ2-7; D call uncertain. Trimming shortened V by 3 bases and J by 0 bases, and 18 bases separated the two germline ends. Germline CDR1 and CDR2: DFQATT and SNEGSKA (reference sequence). The CDR3 runs 16 residues. CDR3: CSASSIPTPSSYEQYF. The CDR3 DNA follows: TGCAGTGCTAGTTCTATCCCTACTCCGAGCTCCTACGAGCAGTACTTC.

The V call is TRBV7-2, the J call TRBJ2-7; D unclear. The germline V and J ends were trimmed by 1 base and 0 bases, with 10 bases remaining between them. The germline V gene has CDR1 SGHTA and CDR2 FQGNSA. This CDR3 comprises 15 residues. CDR3 region: CASSLVRSSSYEQYF. CDR3 DNA: TGTGCCAGCAGCTTAGTCAGGAGTAGCTCCTACGAGCAGTACTTC.

This clonotype was detected a few times. The V call is TRBV11-2, the J call TRBJ2-3; a weak D match, TRBD2 (5 bases). This CDR3 comprises 13 residues. Per germline, CDR1 SGHAT and CDR2 FQNNGV. V was cut by 5 bases and J by 11 bases, with 17 bases left in between. CDR3 protein: CASSLFSDGGQYF. CDR3 coding DNA: TGTGCCAGCAGCCTATTCTCCGACGGAGGGCAGTATTTT. Drawing the rest from reference TRBV11-2 and TRBJ2-3, the complete variable domain is EAGVAQSPRYKIIEKRQSVAFWCNPISGHATLYWYQQILGQGPKLLIQFQNNGVVDDSQLPKDRFSAERLKGVDSTLKIQPAKLEDSAVYLCASSLFSDGGQYFGPGTRLTVL.

The chain combines TRBV19 with TRBJ2-5; D might be TRBD1 (5 bases). The CDR3 covers 12 residues. Germline CDR1 is LNHDA and CDR2 is SQIVND (reference sequence). The V gene lost 6 bases and the J gene lost 7 bases, with 12 bases spanning the gap. The CDR3 protein is CASRPTGGTQYF. The CDR3 DNA sequence: TGTGCCAGTAGGCCCACAGGTGGGACCCAGTACTTC.

CDR3 DNA sequence: TGCGCCAGCAGCCAAGTGTTTGGACAAGAGACCCAGTACTTC. This encodes CASSQVFGQETQYF. The chain has TRBV4-1 and TRBJ2-5; no reliable D call. Germline CDR1 and CDR2: MGHRA and YSYEKL. This CDR3 comprises 14 residues. The germline V and J ends were trimmed by 1 base and 2 bases, with 8 bases remaining between them.

The V call is TRBV29-1, the J call TRBJ2-1; TRBD1 is a possible D gene (5 bases). CDR3 size: 12 residues. V lost 4 bases and J 10 bases, leaving 14 bases between the germline ends. Germline lookup yields CDR1 SQVTM and CDR2 ANQGSEA. CDR3 coding DNA: TGCAGCGTTGCGACAGATTTAAGCGAGCAGTTCTTC. Residues: CSVATDLSEQFF.